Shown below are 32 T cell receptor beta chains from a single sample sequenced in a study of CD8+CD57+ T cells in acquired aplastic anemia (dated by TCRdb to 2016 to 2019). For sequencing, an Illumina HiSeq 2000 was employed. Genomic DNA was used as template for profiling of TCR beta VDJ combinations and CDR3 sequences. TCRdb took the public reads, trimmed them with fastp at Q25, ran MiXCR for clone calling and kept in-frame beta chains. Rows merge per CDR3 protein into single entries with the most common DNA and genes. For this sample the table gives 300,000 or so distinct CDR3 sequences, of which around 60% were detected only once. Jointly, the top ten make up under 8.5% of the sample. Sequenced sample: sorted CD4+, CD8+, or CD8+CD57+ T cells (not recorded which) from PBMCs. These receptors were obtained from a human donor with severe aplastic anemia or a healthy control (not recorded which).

The CDR3 reads CASSPGQGDYEQYF. For the CDR3, the DNA is TGTGCCAGCAGTCCAGGACAGGGAGACTACGAGCAGTACTTC. The chain combines TRBV5-6 with TRBJ2-7; 8 bases match TRBD1. The CDR3 covers 14 residues. Germline trimming cut 5 bases from V and 3 bases from J; bases unmatched to any gene: 7. Germline assignment: CDR1 SGHDT and CDR2 YYEEEE.

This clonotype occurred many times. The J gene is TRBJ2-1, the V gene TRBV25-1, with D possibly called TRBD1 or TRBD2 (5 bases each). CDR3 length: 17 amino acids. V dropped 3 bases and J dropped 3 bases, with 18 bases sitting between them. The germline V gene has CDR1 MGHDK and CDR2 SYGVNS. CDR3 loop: CASSDTRDLQFYNEQFF. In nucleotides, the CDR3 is TGTGCCAGCAGTGATACCCGGGACCTCCAGTTCTACAATGAGCAGTTCTTC.

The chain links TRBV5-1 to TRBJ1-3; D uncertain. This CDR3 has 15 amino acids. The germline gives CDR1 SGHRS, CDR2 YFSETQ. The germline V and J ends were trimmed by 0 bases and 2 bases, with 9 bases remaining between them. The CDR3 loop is CASSLAVGTGNTIYF. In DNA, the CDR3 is TGCGCCAGCAGCTTGGCCGTTGGGACTGGAAACACCATATATTTT.

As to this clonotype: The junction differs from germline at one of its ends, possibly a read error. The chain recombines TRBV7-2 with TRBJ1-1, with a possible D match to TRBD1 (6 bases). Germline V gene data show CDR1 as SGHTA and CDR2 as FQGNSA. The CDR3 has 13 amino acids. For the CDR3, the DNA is TGTGCCAGCAGCTTAACAGGACAGCTTGAAACTTTCTTT. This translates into CASSLTGQLETFF.

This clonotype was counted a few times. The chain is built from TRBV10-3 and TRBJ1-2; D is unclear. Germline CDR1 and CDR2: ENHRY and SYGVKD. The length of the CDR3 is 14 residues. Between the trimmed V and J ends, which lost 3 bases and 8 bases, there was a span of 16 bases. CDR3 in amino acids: CAISDTRGGFGYTF. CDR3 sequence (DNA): TGTGCCATCAGTGATACAAGAGGCGGGTTCGGCTACACCTTC.

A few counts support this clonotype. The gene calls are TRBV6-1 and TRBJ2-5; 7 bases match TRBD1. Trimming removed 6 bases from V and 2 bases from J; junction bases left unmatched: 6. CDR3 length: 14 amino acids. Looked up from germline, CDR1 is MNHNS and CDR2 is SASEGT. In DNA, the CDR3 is TGTGCCAGCAGAGGGGGCCCCCCTCAAGAGACCCAGTACTTC. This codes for CASRGGPPQETQYF.

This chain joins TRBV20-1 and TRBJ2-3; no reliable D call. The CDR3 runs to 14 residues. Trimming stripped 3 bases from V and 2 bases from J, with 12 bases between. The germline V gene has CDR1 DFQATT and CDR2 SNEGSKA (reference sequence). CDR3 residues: CSASMSVFTDTQYF. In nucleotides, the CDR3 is TGCAGTGCTAGTATGTCAGTCTTCACAGATACGCAGTATTTT.

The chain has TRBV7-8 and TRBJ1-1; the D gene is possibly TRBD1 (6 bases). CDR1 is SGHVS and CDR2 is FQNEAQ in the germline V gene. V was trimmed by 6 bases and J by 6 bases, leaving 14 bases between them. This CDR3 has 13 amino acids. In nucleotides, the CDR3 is TGTGCCAGCAGGGTACAGGGTGTCCCTGAAGCTTTCTTT. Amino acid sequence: CASRVQGVPEAFF.

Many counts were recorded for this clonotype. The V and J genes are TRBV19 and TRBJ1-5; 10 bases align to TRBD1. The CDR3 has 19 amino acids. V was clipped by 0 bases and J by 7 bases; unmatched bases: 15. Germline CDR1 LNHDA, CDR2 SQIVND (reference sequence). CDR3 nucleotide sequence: TGTGCCAGTAGTATAGACCATAATCTCCGACAGGGGGCCGAGCAGCCCCAGCATTTT. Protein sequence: CASSIDHNLRQGAEQPQHF.

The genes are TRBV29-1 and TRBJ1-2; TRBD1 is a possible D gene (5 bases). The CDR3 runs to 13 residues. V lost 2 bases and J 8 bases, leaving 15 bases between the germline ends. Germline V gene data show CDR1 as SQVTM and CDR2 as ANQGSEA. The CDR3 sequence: CSVESGFFWGYTF. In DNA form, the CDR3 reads TGCAGCGTTGAATCAGGGTTCTTCTGGGGCTACACCTTC. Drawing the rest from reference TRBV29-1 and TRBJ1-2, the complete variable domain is SAVISQKPSRDICQRGTSLTIQCQVDSQVTMMFWYRQQPGQSLTLIATANQGSEATYESGFVIDKFPISRPNLTFSTLTVSNMSPEDSSIYLCSVESGFFWGYTFGSGTRLTVV.

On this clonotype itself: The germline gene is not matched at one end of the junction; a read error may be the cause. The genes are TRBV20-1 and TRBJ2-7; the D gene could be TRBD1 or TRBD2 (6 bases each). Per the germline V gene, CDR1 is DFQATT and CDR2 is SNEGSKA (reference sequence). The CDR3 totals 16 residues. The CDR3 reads CSARGPGGAGAYDQYF. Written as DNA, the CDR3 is TGCAGTGCTAGAGGGCCGGGCGGGGCAGGGGCTTACGATCAGTACTTC.

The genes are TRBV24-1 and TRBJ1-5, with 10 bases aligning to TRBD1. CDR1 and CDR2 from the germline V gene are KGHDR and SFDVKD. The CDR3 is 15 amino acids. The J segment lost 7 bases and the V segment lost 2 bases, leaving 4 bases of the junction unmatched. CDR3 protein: CATSDSGQGRQPQHF. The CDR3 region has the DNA TGTGCCACCAGTGATTCGGGACAGGGGCGGCAGCCCCAGCATTTT.

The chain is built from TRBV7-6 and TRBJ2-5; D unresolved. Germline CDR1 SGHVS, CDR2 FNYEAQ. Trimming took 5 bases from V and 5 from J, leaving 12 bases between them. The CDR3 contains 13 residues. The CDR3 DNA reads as TGTGCCAGCAGCCAAGGTCCCTTTGAGACCCAGTACTTC. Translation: CASSQGPFETQYF.

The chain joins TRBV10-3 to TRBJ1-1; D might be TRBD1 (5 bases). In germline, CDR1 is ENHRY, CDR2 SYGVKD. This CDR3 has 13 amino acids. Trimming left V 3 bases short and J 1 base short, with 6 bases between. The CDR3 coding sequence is TGTGCCATCAGTGACAGGGAGAACACTGAAGCTTTCTTT. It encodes CAISDRENTEAFF.

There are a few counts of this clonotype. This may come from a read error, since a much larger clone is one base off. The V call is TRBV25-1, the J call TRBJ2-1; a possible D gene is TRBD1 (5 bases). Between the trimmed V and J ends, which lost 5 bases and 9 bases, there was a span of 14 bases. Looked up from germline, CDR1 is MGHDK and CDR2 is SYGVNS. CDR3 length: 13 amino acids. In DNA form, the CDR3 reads TGTGCCAGCAGTTCCCTCGCAGGGATTGAGCAGTTCTTC. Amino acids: CASSSLAGIEQFF.

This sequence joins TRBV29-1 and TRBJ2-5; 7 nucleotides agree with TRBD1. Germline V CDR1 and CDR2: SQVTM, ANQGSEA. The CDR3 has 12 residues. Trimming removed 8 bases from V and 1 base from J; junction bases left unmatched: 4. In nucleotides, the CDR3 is TGCAGCCCAGGGACAGCCCAAGAGACCCAGTACTTC. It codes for CSPGTAQETQYF.

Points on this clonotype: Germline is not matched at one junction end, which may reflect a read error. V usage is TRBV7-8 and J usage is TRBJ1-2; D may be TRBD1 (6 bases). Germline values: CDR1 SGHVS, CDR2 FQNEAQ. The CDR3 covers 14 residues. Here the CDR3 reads CASSLKRGHYGNTF. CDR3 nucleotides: TGTGCCAGCAGCCTGAAACGGGGGCACTATGGCAACACCTTC.

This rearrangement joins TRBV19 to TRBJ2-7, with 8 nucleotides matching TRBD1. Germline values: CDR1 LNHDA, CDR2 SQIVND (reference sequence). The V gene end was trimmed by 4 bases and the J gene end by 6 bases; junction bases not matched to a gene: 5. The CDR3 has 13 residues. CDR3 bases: TGTGCCAGTAGTACCAGGACAGGGTTCGAGCAGTACTTC. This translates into CASSTRTGFEQYF.

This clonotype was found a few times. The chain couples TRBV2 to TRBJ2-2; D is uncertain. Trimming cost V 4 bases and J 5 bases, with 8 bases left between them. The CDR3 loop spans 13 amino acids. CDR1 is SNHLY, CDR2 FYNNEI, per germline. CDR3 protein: CASSARGTGELFF. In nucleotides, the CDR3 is TGTGCCAGCAGTGCACGAGGTACCGGGGAGCTGTTTTTT.

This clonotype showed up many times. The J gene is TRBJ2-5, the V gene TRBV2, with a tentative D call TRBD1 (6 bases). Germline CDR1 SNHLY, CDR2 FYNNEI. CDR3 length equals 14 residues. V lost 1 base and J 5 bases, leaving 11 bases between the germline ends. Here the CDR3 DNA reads TGTGCCAGCAGTGAAGGACAGGTCCAGGAGACCCAGTACTTC. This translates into CASSEGQVQETQYF.

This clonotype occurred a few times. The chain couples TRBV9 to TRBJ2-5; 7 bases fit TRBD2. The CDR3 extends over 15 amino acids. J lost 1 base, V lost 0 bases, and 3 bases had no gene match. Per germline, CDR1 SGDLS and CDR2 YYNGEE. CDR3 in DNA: TGTGCCAGCAGCGTAGGGGGGGGGATCCAAGAGACCCAGTACTTC. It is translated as CASSVGGGIQETQYF.

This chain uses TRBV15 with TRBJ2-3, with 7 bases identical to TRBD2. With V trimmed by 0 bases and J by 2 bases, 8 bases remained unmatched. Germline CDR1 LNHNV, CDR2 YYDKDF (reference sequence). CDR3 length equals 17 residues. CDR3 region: CATSREGRLADTDTQYF. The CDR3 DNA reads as TGTGCCACCAGCAGAGAAGGACGCCTAGCGGACACAGATACGCAGTATTTT.

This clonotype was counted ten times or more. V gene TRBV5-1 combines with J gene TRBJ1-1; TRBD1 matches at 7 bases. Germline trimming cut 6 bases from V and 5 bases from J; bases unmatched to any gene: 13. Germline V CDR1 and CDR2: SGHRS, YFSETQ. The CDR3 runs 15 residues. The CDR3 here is CASTAQGGASTEAFF. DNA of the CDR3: TGCGCCAGCACAGCTCAGGGGGGCGCGAGTACTGAAGCTTTCTTT.

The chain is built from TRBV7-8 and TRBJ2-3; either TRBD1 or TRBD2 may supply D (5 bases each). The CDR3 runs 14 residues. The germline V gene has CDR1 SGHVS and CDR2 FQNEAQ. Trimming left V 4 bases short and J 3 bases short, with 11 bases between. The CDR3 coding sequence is TGTGCCAGCAGCTCGGGACCCGGAACAGATACGCAGTATTTT. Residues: CASSSGPGTDTQYF.

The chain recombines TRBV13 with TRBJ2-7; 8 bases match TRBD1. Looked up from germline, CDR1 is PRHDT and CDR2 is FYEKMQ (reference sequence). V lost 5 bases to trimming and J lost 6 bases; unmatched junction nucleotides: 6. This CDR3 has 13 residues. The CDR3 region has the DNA TGTGCCAGCAGCGTCACTACAGGGGGCGAGCAGTACTTC. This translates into CASSVTTGGEQYF.

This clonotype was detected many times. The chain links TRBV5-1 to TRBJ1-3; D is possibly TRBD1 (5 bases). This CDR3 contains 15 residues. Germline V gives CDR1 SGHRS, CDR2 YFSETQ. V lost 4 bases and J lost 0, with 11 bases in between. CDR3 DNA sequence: TGCGCCAGCAGCCCGGGACCGACCTCTGGAAACACCATATATTTT. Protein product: CASSPGPTSGNTIYF.

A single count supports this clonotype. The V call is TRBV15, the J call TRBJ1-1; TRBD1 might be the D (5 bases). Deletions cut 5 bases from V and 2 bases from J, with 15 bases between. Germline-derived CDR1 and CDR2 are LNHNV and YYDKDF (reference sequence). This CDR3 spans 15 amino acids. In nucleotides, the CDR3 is TGTGCCACCAGCGCCGGAACAGGTAGAAACACTGAAGCTTTCTTT. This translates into CATSAGTGRNTEAFF.

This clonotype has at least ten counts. The CDR3 nucleotides are TGTGCCAGCAGCTTGGACGGTACCTACGAGCAGTACTTC. Its protein is CASSLDGTYEQYF. V is TRBV7-2 and J is TRBJ2-7; D is unresolved. Deletions cut 3 bases from V and 2 bases from J, with 8 bases between. Germline lookup yields CDR1 SGHTA and CDR2 FQGNSA. CDR3 length equals 13 residues.

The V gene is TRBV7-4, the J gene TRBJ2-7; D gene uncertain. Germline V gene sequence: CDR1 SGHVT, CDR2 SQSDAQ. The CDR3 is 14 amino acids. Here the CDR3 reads CASGPPRSPYEQYF. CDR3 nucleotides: TGTGCTAGTGGTCCGCCACGGAGTCCTTACGAGCAGTACTTC.

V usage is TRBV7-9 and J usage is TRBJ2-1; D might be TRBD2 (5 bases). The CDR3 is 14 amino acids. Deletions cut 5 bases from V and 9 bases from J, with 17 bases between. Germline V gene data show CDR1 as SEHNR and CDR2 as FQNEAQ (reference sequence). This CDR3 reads CASSPRTALGEQFF. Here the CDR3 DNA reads TGTGCCAGCAGCCCGAGGACTGCCCTTGGTGAGCAGTTCTTC.

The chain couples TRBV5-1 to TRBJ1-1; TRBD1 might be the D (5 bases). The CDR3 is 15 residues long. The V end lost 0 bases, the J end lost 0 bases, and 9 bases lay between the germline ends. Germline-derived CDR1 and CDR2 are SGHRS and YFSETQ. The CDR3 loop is CASSLGQQMNTEAFF. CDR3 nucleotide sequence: TGCGCCAGCAGCTTGGGACAGCAAATGAACACTGAAGCTTTCTTT.

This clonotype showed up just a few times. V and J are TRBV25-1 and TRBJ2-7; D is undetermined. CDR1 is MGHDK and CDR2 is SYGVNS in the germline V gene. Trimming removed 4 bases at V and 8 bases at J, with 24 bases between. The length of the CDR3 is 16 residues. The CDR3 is CASSATYRESPSKQYF. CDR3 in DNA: TGTGCCAGCAGTGCCACATATAGGGAATCACCGAGCAAGCAGTACTTC.